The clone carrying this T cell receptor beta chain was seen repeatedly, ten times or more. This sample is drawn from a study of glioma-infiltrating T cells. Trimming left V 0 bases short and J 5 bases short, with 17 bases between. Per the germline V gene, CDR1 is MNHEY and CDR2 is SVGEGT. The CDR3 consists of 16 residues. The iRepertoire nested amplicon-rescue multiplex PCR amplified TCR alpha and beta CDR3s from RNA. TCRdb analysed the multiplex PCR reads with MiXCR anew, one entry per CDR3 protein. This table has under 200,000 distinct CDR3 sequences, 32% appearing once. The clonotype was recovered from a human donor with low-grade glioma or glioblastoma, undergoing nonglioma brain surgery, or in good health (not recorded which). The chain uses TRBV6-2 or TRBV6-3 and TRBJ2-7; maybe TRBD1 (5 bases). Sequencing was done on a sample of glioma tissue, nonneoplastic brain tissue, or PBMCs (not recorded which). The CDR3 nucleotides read TGTGCCAGCAGTTACTCGATGACAGTGGGTCGGAACGAGCAGTACTTC. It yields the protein CASSYSMTVGRNEQYF.